Following are 29 T cell receptor beta chains from one sample sequenced in a study of T cell repertoires in cytomegalovirus infection. TCRdb recomputed calls from the reads with MiXCR, one row per CDR3 protein. The table has around 740,000 distinct CDR3 sequences, approximately 34% seen once; the top ten hold around 2.6%. The sample consisted of PBMCs. Receptors originate from a human donor in good health (CMV status not recorded). Some clones in this sample may be carry-over from other donors' samples.

This clonotype has only a few counts. This chain links TRBV11-2 with TRBJ2-1; D is possibly TRBD2 (6 bases). Germline V gives CDR1 SGHAT, CDR2 FQNNGV. This CDR3 has 15 residues. With 3 bases removed from V and 6 bases from J, the gap between germline ends came to 15 bases. DNA for the CDR3: TGTGCCAGCAGCTTTGGGTCGGGACTTCTCAATGAGCAGTTCTTC. It translates to CASSFGSGLLNEQFF.

The gene calls are TRBV28 and TRBJ2-5; TRBD2 matches 7 bases. The CDR3 runs to 16 residues. Trimming at V came to 4 bases and at J to 2 bases, leaving 10 bases not matched to a gene. Germline V lookup: CDR1 MDHEN, CDR2 SYDVKM. The CDR3 DNA sequence: TGTGCCAGCAGTTCCCCCGGGGGGACGGGACAAGAGACCCAGTACTTC. Translated, it gives CASSSPGGTGQETQYF.

Notes on this clonotype: Germline and junction disagree at one end, which may indicate a read error. The DNA of the CDR3 is TGTTCCAGCAGGATTCATACAGGGGGCCGGGGCTACACCTTC. Translating it yields CSSRIHTGGRGYTF. The chain has TRBV6-5 and TRBJ1-2, with 9 bases aligning to TRBD1. Germline loops: CDR1 MNHEY, CDR2 SVGAGI. The CDR3 covers 14 residues.

V gene TRBV10-2 combines with J gene TRBJ2-7, with a possible D match to TRBD1 (5 bases). The V and J ends lost 0 bases and 6 bases respectively, with 15 bases between them. In germline, CDR1 is WSHSY, CDR2 SAAADI. The CDR3 consists of 15 residues. This CDR3 is CASSESLPGSVEQYF. Here the CDR3 DNA reads TGCGCCAGCAGTGAGTCTTTACCAGGGTCAGTCGAGCAGTACTTC.

This clonotype was picked up a small number of times. The V call is TRBV5-4, the J call TRBJ2-1; tentatively, D is TRBD1 (5 bases). The germline V and J ends were trimmed by 4 bases and 6 bases, with 14 bases remaining between them. Looked up from germline, CDR1 is SGHNT and CDR2 is YYREEE (reference sequence). The CDR3 loop spans 14 amino acids. The CDR3, as DNA: TGTGCCAGCAGCCCCCAGGGCCCAAGCAATGAGCAGTTCTTC. It encodes CASSPQGPSNEQFF. Full variable domain (remainder filled in from reference TRBV5-4 and TRBJ2-1): ETGVTQSPTHLIKTRGQQVTLRCSSQSGHNTVSWYQQALGQGPQFIFQYYREEENGRGNFPPRFSGLQFPNYSSELNVNALELDDSALYLCASSPQGPSNEQFFGPGTRLTVL.

This clonotype was found a few times. The chain combines TRBV19 with TRBJ1-5, with unresolved D. The germline V gene has CDR1 LNHDA and CDR2 SQIVND (reference sequence). The CDR3 has 12 amino acids. Trimming shortened V by 6 bases and J by 7 bases, and 10 bases separated the two germline ends. DNA of the CDR3: TGTGCCAGTAGCCCCCTGACGCAGCCCCAGCATTTT. Translation: CASSPLTQPQHF.

The chain links TRBV14 to TRBJ2-2, with D unresolved. Trimming cost V 1 base and J 1 base, with 7 bases left between them. CDR3 size: 15 residues. Germline V gives CDR1 SGHDN, CDR2 FVKESK. CDR3 bases: TGTGCCAGCAGCCAAGTATCCGGGAACACCGGGGAGCTGTTTTTT. This sequence encodes CASSQVSGNTGELFF.

This clonotype has more than one count but fewer than ten. The chain links TRBV27 to TRBJ2-3; D is ambiguous. Germline loops: CDR1 MNHEY, CDR2 SMNVEV (reference sequence). The CDR3 has 15 residues. V was trimmed by 3 bases and J by 8 bases, leaving 18 bases between them. Here the CDR3 reads CASSFVRATSLTQYF. For the CDR3, the DNA is TGTGCCAGCAGTTTCGTAAGGGCCACATCCCTTACGCAGTATTTT.

CDR3 coding DNA: TGTGCCAGCAGCTCACTCGGACGAGACAGCAGCTCTGGAAACACCATATATTTT. This encodes CASSSLGRDSSSGNTIYF. The V and J genes are TRBV7-2 and TRBJ1-3; possible D gene TRBD1, 5 bases. Looked up from germline, CDR1 is SGHTA and CDR2 is FQGNSA. The CDR3 is 18 residues long. Trimming removed 4 bases from V and 0 bases from J, with 19 bases in between.

In this sample, this clonotype turned up a few times. This CDR3 is CASSPPAPVAAGELFF. CDR3 sequence (DNA): TGTGCCAGCTCACCACCCGCCCCAGTTGCCGCCGGGGAGCTGTTTTTT. The V call is TRBV18, the J call TRBJ2-2; D remains unclear. CDR1 is KGHSH, CDR2 LQKENI, per germline. This CDR3 is 16 amino acids long. The V end was cut by 0 bases, the J end by 6 bases, with 14 bases between.

The chain uses TRBV6-1 and TRBJ2-7; D perhaps matches TRBD2 (5 bases). Trimming left V 10 bases short and J 6 bases short, with 19 bases between. This CDR3 has 13 amino acids. Germline values: CDR1 MNHNS, CDR2 SASEGT. CDR3 loop: CAISLAKISEQYF. The CDR3 region has the DNA TGTGCCATCAGCCTAGCAAAGATCTCCGAGCAGTACTTC.

The chain links TRBV28 to TRBJ2-7; 8 positions match TRBD2. Germline lookup yields CDR1 MDHEN and CDR2 SYDVKM. The CDR3 is made up of 15 amino acids. J lost 3 bases, V lost 5 bases, and 9 bases had no gene match. The CDR3 sequence: CASSPGGTSLYEQYF. CDR3 sequence (DNA): TGTGCCAGCAGTCCCGGGGGGACTAGTCTCTACGAGCAGTACTTC.

Ten or more counts support this clonotype. The chain combines TRBV28 with TRBJ2-1; TRBD1 or TRBD2 may be the D gene (5 bases each). Germline loops: CDR1 MDHEN, CDR2 SYDVKM. V was cut by 3 bases and J by 5 bases, with 14 bases left in between. The CDR3 totals 15 residues. CDR3 DNA sequence: TGTGCCAGCAGTTTGGGGGTAGGGCAGGACAATGAGCAGTTCTTC. This codes for CASSLGVGQDNEQFF.

This chain joins TRBV27 and TRBJ1-2; possibly TRBD1 for D (5 bases). There are 15 residues in the CDR3. Trimming stripped 3 bases from V and 4 bases from J, with 15 bases between. The V gene's germline CDR1 is MNHEY and CDR2 SMNVEV (reference sequence). CDR3 bases: TGTGCCAGCAGTTTCCTCTGGGGGGTTGGCTATGGCTACACCTTC. This gives the protein CASSFLWGVGYGYTF.

Of note for this clonotype: Being one base from a much bigger clone, this may be a read error. V gene TRBV7-4 combines with J gene TRBJ2-5; a possible D gene is TRBD2 (6 bases). The CDR3 has 14 residues. The ends were cut back, 4 bases at V and 5 bases at J, with 14 bases in the middle. Germline V gene lookup returns CDR1 SGHVT and CDR2 SQSDAQ. The CDR3 sequence is CASSSGGGVETQYF. In nucleotides, the CDR3 is TGTGCCAGCAGCTCCGGGGGTGGCGTGGAGACCCAGTACTTC.

This clonotype was seen more than once but under ten times. The chain has TRBV29-1 and TRBJ1-4; a weak D match, TRBD1 (6 bases). CDR1 and CDR2 (germline): SQVTM, ANQGSEA. The CDR3 is made up of 11 amino acids. Written as DNA, the CDR3 is TGCACAGGGGCCATTAATGAAAAACTGTTTTTT. Its protein product is CTGAINEKLFF.

This clonotype showed up many times. The chain uses TRBV12-3 or TRBV12-4 and TRBJ1-4; D might be TRBD1 (6 bases). V was pared by 6 bases and J by 8 bases, with 19 bases between. The CDR3 consists of 15 residues. The DNA for the CDR3 is TGTGCCAGCAGACCCGGGACAACAAGGGGGGAAAAACTGTTTTTT. Translating gives CASRPGTTRGEKLFF.

This clonotype appeared a few times. The genes are TRBV7-9 and TRBJ2-7; weak D call: TRBD1 (6 bases). Trimming stripped 7 bases from V and 3 bases from J, with 16 bases between. The CDR3 is 14 residues long. CDR1 is SEHNR and CDR2 is FQNEAQ in the germline V gene (reference sequence). Here the CDR3 DNA reads TGTGCCAGCACCCCAGACCGGGACATCTACGAGCAGTACTTC. It specifies CASTPDRDIYEQYF.

This rearrangement joins TRBV12-3 or TRBV12-4 to TRBJ2-2; 12 nucleotides agree with TRBD2. This CDR3 has 16 residues. The V and J ends lost 6 bases and 8 bases, in that order; junction bases with no gene match: 10. CDR3 region: CASRPSGGVGLGELFF. CDR3 DNA sequence: TGTGCCAGCAGACCTAGCGGGGGGGTGGGTCTTGGGGAGCTGTTTTTT.

This clonotype was observed a few times. The chain is built from TRBV5-1 and TRBJ2-1, with D hard to call. CDR3 length: 14 residues. The V gene's germline CDR1 is SGHRS and CDR2 YFSETQ. The ends were cut back, 7 bases at V and 5 bases at J, with 16 bases in the middle. CDR3 sequence: CASLKDSPDNEQFF. In DNA, the CDR3 is TGCGCCAGCCTCAAAGATTCCCCCGACAATGAGCAGTTCTTC. Combining the CDR3 with reference TRBV5-1 and TRBJ2-1 gives the whole variable domain KAGVTQTPRYLIKTRGQQVTLSCSPISGHRSVSWYQQTPGQGLQFLFEYFSETQRNKGNFPGRFSGRQFSNSRSEMNVSTLELGDSALYLCASLKDSPDNEQFFGPGTRLTVL.

This clonotype has just a few counts. This chain connects TRBV24-1 to TRBJ2-1; D might be TRBD1 or TRBD2, each matching 6 bases. Per the germline V gene, CDR1 is KGHDR and CDR2 is SFDVKD. There are 17 residues in the CDR3. V was cut by 5 bases and J by 1 base, with 17 bases left in between. CDR3 sequence: CATSAHPGALSYNEQFF. DNA of the CDR3: TGTGCCACCAGTGCCCATCCGGGGGCCCTTTCCTACAATGAGCAGTTCTTC.

This chain links TRBV28 with TRBJ1-6; no reliable D call. Germline V gene data show CDR1 as MDHEN and CDR2 as SYDVKM. The V end lost 5 bases, the J end lost 1 base, and 12 bases lay between the germline ends. This CDR3 has 16 amino acids. CDR3 residues: CASSPRPGSYNSPLHF. DNA of the CDR3: TGTGCCAGCAGTCCTAGGCCAGGTTCCTATAATTCACCCCTCCACTTT.

This chain uses TRBV7-6 with TRBJ2-7; 7 bases fit TRBD2. The CDR3 is made up of 14 amino acids. The germline CDR1 and CDR2 sequences are SGHVS and FNYEAQ. With V trimmed by 4 bases and J by 2 bases, 5 bases remained unmatched. The CDR3 here is CASSSRTRAYEQYF. Here the CDR3 DNA reads TGTGCCAGCAGCTCCAGGACTAGAGCCTACGAGCAGTACTTC.

The chain has TRBV5-6 and TRBJ2-3, with D hard to call. The germline V gene has CDR1 SGHDT and CDR2 YYEEEE. This CDR3 is 14 amino acids long. Between the trimmed V and J ends, which lost 2 bases and 0 bases, there was a span of 7 bases. CDR3 DNA sequence: TGTGCCAGCAGCTTACAATCTAGCACAGATACGCAGTATTTT. Translated: CASSLQSSTDTQYF.

This chain connects TRBV6-2 or TRBV6-3 to TRBJ1-4; D is uncertain. V was shortened by 6 bases and J by 5 bases, with 10 bases between the two germline ends. In germline, CDR1 is MNHEY, CDR2 SVGEGT. The CDR3 sequence is 13 residues long. In DNA form, the CDR3 reads TGTGCCAGCAGGGACGGGGAGAATGAAAAACTGTTTTTT. As protein: CASRDGENEKLFF.

This clonotype was seen a handful of times. The V gene is TRBV20-1, the J gene TRBJ2-3; unclear D gene. Between the trimmed V and J ends, which lost 0 bases and 0 bases, there was a span of 16 bases. Per the germline V gene, CDR1 is DFQATT and CDR2 is SNEGSKA (reference sequence). The CDR3 consists of 17 residues. CDR3 nucleotides: TGCAGTGCTAGAGATCGAGTCACAAGGAAGAGCACAGATACGCAGTATTTT. Its protein product is CSARDRVTRKSTDTQYF.

The genes are TRBV7-2 and TRBJ2-1; 7 nucleotides line up with TRBD2. This CDR3 is built from 16 residues. V trimming: 1 base; J trimming: 6 bases; junction bases outside the gene matches: 9. Germline-derived CDR1 and CDR2 are SGHTA and FQGNSA. The CDR3 DNA follows: TGTGCCAGCAGCTTAGTGGCTAGCGGTAAGGCCAATGAGCAGTTCTTC. This translates into CASSLVASGKANEQFF.

V is TRBV6-5 and J is TRBJ2-7; D is unresolved. This CDR3 has 15 amino acids. Trimming stripped 8 bases from V and 0 bases from J, with 17 bases between. From germline, CDR1 is MNHEY and CDR2 SVGAGI. CDR3: CASGMATSSSYEQYF. The CDR3 DNA reads as TGTGCCAGCGGTATGGCGACGTCGAGCTCCTACGAGCAGTACTTC.

The rearrangement uses TRBV2 and TRBJ2-2; possibly TRBD1 for D (5 bases). Germline assignment: CDR1 SNHLY and CDR2 FYNNEI. Trimming cost V 10 bases and J 3 bases, with 9 bases left between them. This CDR3 region has 12 residues. The CDR3 nucleotides are TGTGCCACAGGACAAGACACCGGGGAGCTGTTTTTT. This translates into CATGQDTGELFF.